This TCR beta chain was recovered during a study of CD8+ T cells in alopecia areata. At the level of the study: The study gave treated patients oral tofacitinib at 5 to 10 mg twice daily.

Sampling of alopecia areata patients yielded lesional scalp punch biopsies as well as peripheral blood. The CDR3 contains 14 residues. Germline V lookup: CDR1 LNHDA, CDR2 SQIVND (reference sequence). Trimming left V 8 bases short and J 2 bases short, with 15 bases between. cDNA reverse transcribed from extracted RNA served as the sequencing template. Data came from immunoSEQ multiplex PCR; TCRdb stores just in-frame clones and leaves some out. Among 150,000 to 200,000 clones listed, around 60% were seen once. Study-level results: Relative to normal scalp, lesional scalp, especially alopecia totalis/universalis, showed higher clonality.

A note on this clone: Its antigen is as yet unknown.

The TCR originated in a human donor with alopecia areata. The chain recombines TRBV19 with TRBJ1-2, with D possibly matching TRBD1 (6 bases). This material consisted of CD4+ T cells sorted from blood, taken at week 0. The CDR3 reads CASRSGGGNYGYTF. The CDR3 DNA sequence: TGTGCCAGTCGATCTGGGGGCGGGAACTATGGCTACACCTTC. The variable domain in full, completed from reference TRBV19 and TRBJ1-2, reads DGGITQSPKYLFRKEGQNVTLSCEQNLNHDAMYWYRQDPGQGLRLIYYSQIVNDFQKGDIAEGYSVSREKKESFPLTVTSAQKNPTAFYLCASRSGGGNYGYTFGSGTRLTVV.